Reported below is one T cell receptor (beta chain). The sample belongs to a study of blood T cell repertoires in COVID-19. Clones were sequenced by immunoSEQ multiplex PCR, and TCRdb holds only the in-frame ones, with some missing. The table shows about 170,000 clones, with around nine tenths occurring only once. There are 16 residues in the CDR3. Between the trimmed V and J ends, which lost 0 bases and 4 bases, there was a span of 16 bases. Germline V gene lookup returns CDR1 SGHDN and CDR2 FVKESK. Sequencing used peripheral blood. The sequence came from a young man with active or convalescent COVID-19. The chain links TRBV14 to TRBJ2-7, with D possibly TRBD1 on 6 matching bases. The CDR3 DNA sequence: TGTGCCAGCAGCCAAGACCCCGGGACAAGCCAGTACGAGCAGTACTTC. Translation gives CASSQDPGTSQYEQYF. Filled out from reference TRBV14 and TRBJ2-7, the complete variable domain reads EAGVTQFPSHSVIEKGQTVTLRCDPISGHDNLYWYRRVMGKEIKFLLHFVKESKQDESGMPNNRFLAERTGGTYSTLKVQPAELEDSGVYFCASSQDPGTSQYEQYFGPGTRLTVT.